The clone carrying this T cell receptor (beta chain) was picked up a small number of times. No antigen is known for it. These data belong to a study of identical twins. Points from the study as a whole: Twins showed weaker excess sharing in their beta out-of-frame sequences.

TCRdb passed the 5' RACE reads through MiXCR, listing each CDR3 protein once. Altogether approximately 600,000 distinct CDR3 sequences are present, 9.5% to 10% being singletons, with the ten largest covering under 3.5%. The germline gives CDR1 MNHEY, CDR2 SMNVEV (reference sequence). This CDR3 region has 14 residues. V was trimmed by 10 bases and J by 6 bases, leaving 19 bases between them. The sample also formed part of further work on yellow fever vaccine responses in identical twins.

The chain has TRBV27 and TRBJ2-1; D ambiguous. This TCR came from a woman aged 18-30 years in good health. The sample taken for sequencing was PBMCs. CDR3 coding DNA: TGTGCCACCCGCGATTTGCCATCCCCCAATGAGCAGTTCTTC. Encoded protein: CATRDLPSPNEQFF.